This T cell receptor beta chain was identified in a study of T cells after yellow fever vaccination. With 1 base removed from V and 6 bases from J, the gap between germline ends came to 20 bases. Looked up from germline, CDR1 is SGHVS and CDR2 is FNYEAQ. The CDR3 totals 17 residues. Many counts were recorded for this clonotype. MiXCR, applied by TCRdb to the 5' RACE reads, yields one record per CDR3 protein. Among about 57,000 distinct CDR3 sequences listed, about 7.8% were seen once. The receptor's source is a man between 25 and 39 years old who received the YFV17D yellow fever vaccine. This sequence joins TRBV7-6 and TRBJ2-3; no clear D gene. The source material was CD8+ T cells sorted from PBMCs, sampled 15 days after the yellow fever booster vaccination. This chain's CDR3 is CASSLDPRGLSSDTQYF. In nucleotides, the CDR3 is TGTGCCAGCAGCTTAGACCCCCGAGGCCTTTCATCGGATACGCAGTATTTT.